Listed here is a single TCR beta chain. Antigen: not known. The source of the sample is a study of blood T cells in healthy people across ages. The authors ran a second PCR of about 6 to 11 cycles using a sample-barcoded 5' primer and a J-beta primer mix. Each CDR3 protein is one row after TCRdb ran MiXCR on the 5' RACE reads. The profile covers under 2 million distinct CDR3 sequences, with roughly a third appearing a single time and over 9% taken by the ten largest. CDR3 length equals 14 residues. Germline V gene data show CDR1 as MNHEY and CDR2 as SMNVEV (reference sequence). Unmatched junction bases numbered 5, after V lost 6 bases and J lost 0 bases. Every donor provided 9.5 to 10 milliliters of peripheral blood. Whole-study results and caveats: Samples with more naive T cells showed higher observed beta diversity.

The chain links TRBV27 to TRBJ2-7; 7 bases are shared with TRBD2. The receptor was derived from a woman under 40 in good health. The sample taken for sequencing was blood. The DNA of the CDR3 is TGTGCCAGCAGGACCGGGACTACCTCCTACGAGCAGTACTTC. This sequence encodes CASRTGTTSYEQYF.